This T cell receptor (beta chain) came from a study of blood T cell repertoires in COVID-19. The CDR3 is 14 residues long. Per the germline V gene, CDR1 is KGHSH and CDR2 is LQKENI. V was cut by 3 bases and J by 0 bases, with 6 bases left in between. TCRdb keeps only in-frame clones here, not all; method: immunoSEQ multiplex PCR. The sample has nearly 350,000 clones, roughly 87% seen once. This sequence was found in a woman in her 30s who had recovered from COVID-19. The rearrangement uses TRBV18 and TRBJ2-1, with D tentatively TRBD2 (5 bases). The sequenced sample was PBMCs or T cells enriched from blood (not recorded which). DNA for the CDR3: TGTGCCAGCTCACCCCGGGGCTCCTACAATGAGCAGTTCTTC. Its protein is CASSPRGSYNEQFF.